The T cell receptor beta chain under discussion was sequenced for a study of cytomegalovirus exposure and HLA in healthy donors. Study in general: The early release's HLA-typed donors yielded roughly 85 million unique TCRs. Ancestry clustering placed 81% of a few hundred genotyped donors in the Caucasian-associated cluster.

As concerns this clone: Its antigen is undetermined.

The PCR made use of 60 Vbeta and 13 Jbeta primers. Using immunoSEQ multiplex PCR, the repertoire was profiled, and TCRdb retains in-frame clones only, with some absent. Of some 150,000 clones listed, around 79% are singletons. The CDR3 is 14 amino acids. Between the trimmed V and J ends, which lost 3 bases and 2 bases, there was a span of 11 bases. From germline, CDR1 is MNHEY and CDR2 SMNVEV (reference sequence). Study results and limitations: Researchers catalogued about 150 TCR beta chains as cytomegalovirus-associated. It was reported that the classifier diagnosed cytomegalovirus status with high specificity and sensitivity in both the original and validation cohorts.

This TCR came from a man aged 45-65 years in good health and CMV-seropositive. The sequencing input was PBMCs. The chain joins TRBV27 to TRBJ2-7; D might be TRBD2 (5 bases). The CDR3 DNA follows: TGTGCCAGCAGTTTCTACCCGGGGACCTACGAGCAGTACTTC. Translating it yields CASSFYPGTYEQYF.